The 4 T cell receptor beta chains listed next were all sequenced from one sample in a study of control samples from healthy donors and cancer patients. Profiled with immunoSEQ multiplex PCR; TCRdb holds only in-frame clones, not every one. The sample includes some 170,000 clones, just over 95% of them seen just once. Sequencing used blood. These TCRs come from a woman aged 25 to 39 in good health.

This sequence joins TRBV11-2 and TRBJ2-1; D might be TRBD2 (6 bases). Trimming removed 0 bases at V and 8 bases at J, with 14 bases between. CDR3 length: 15 residues. The V gene's germline CDR1 is SGHAT and CDR2 FQNNGV. Here the CDR3 reads CASSLEGGVLDEQFF. The CDR3 DNA sequence: TGTGCCAGCAGCTTAGAGGGGGGAGTGCTGGATGAGCAGTTCTTC.

This clone occurred once. The CDR3: CASSVTGTENTEAFF. CDR3 sequence (DNA): TGCGCCAGCAGCGTCACCGGGACGGAGAACACTGAAGCTTTCTTT. V usage is TRBV5-1 and J usage is TRBJ1-1; D is perhaps TRBD1 (5 bases). The CDR3 extends over 15 amino acids. Per the germline V gene, CDR1 is SGHRS and CDR2 is YFSETQ. Trimming pared 4 bases from V and 1 base from J, leaving 14 bases between.

The chain is built from TRBV11-3 and TRBJ2-2; D is uncertain. The germline CDR1 and CDR2 sequences are SGHNT and YENEEA. This CDR3 region has 13 residues. V was cut by 4 bases and J by 4 bases, with 7 bases left in between. The CDR3 DNA follows: TGTGCCAGCAGCTACCAGATCACCGGGGAGCTGTTTTTT. Protein sequence: CASSYQITGELFF.

About this clone: The same CDR3 arises from other DNA sequences in this sample as well. The chain carries TRBV27 and TRBJ2-3, with no clear D. V was clipped by 2 bases and J by 0 bases, with 0 bases between them. The CDR3 consists of 12 residues. Per germline, CDR1 MNHEY and CDR2 SMNVEV (reference sequence). As DNA, the CDR3 is TGTGCCAGCAGTTTAAGCACAGATACGCAGTATTTT. Translating gives CASSLSTDTQYF.